Sequencing of this T cell receptor beta chain was carried out in a study of T cell responses to AZD1222 COVID-19 vaccine. With regard to this clone: Its antigen is currently unknown.

The repertoire was sequenced with immunoSEQ multiplex PCR; TCRdb's copy has only in-frame clones and lacks some. Altogether fewer than 80,000 clones are present, approximately 88% being singletons, with the ten largest covering more than 8%. Whole-study findings and limits: Baseline serology detected seropositivity in only a handful of AZD1222 recipients. Researchers took repertoire samples only after the peak T cell response had come. There were vaccine-associated CD4 TCRs across spike, dominant at 160-218 and 743-854. Spike-specific TCR breadth and depth both grew after two AZD1222 doses.

This CDR3 is built from 13 residues. With 3 bases removed from V and 5 bases from J, the gap between germline ends came to 10 bases. Germline V lookup: CDR1 SGHAT, CDR2 FQNNGV. The sequence came from an adult who received the MenACWY meningococcal vaccine as a control. The V gene is TRBV11-2, the J gene TRBJ1-2, with TRBD1 as a possible D gene (6 bases). Sequences were derived from peripheral blood, sampled 28 days after the second dose of the MenACWY control vaccine. The CDR3 DNA reads TGTGCCAGCAGCTTGGCAGGGGAGTATGGCTACACCTTC. It codes for CASSLAGEYGYTF.